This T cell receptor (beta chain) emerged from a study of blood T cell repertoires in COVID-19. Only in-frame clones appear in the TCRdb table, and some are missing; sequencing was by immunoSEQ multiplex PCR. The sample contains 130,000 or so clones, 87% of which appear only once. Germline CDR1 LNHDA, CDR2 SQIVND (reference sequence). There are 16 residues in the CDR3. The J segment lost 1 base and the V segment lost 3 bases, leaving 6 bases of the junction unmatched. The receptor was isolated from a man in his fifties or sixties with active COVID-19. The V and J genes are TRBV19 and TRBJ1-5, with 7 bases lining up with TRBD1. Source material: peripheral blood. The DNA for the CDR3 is TGTGCCAGTAGTATTACAGGGGCTCGGAGCAATCAGCCCCAGCATTTT. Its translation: CASSITGARSNQPQHF.